This TCR beta chain was captured by sequencing in a study of T cells in Graves' hyperthyroidism and ophthalmopathy. Germline CDR1 reads MGHRA; CDR2 reads YSYEKL. V lost 4 bases, J lost 0 bases, and 6 bases stayed unmatched. The CDR3 runs 16 residues. Amplification of TCR beta CDR3 regions was performed using RNA transcripts as template. The TCR CDR3 was amplified in a first-round RT-PCR using the HTBI primer set. MiXCR, run by TCRdb on the multiplex PCR reads, gives a single entry per CDR3 protein. The sample includes some 350,000 distinct CDR3 sequences, roughly 15% of them seen just once. This clonotype was counted at least ten times.

This sequence originates from a middle-aged woman with Graves' ophthalmopathy. The rearrangement links TRBV4-1 to TRBJ2-3, with 8 bases matching TRBD1. Input material: blood. CDR3 DNA: TGCGCCAGCAGCCCCGACAGGGGTTCTAGCACAGATACGCAGTATTTT. Its protein is CASSPDRGSSTDTQYF.